A single sample gave rise to the 26 T cell receptor beta chains below, sequenced in a study of tumor and adjacent non-tumor tissue in lung cancer. Three rounds of nested PCR, following a modified ARM-PCR protocol, produced the TCRbeta library. TCRdb passed the multiplex PCR reads through MiXCR, listing each CDR3 protein once. The sample holds around 82,000 distinct CDR3 sequences, roughly 80% seen once. This sample's RNA came from whole unsorted tissue. The normal lung tissue was taken more than 3 cm from the tumor edge. Sequencing was performed on distant non-tumor lung tissue. Receptors were obtained from a man aged 60 to 75 with non-small cell lung cancer.

The V call is TRBV6-2 or TRBV6-3, the J call TRBJ2-1; D is perhaps TRBD1 (5 bases). Trimming removed 5 bases from V and 3 bases from J, with 8 bases in between. The CDR3 is made up of 13 amino acids. The V gene's germline CDR1 is MNHEY and CDR2 SVGEGT. CDR3 sequence: CASSTDSYNEQFF. CDR3 nucleotides: TGTGCCAGCAGTACTGACAGCTACAATGAGCAGTTCTTC.

For this clonotype: Compared with germline, one end of the junction differs, possibly owing to a read error. This chain uses TRBV5-1 with TRBJ2-3; D unresolved. The CDR3 contains 13 residues. Germline V gene sequence: CDR1 SGHRS, CDR2 YFSETQ. The CDR3 reads CASSISFTDTEYF. CDR3 DNA: TGCGCCAGTAGTATATCGTTCACAGATACGGAGTATTTT.

Of note for this clonotype: One junction end does not reproduce the germline sequence, and a read error may be involved. J is TRBJ2-4 and V is TRBV6-2 or TRBV6-3; 9 bases are a match to TRBD2. From germline, CDR1 is MNHEY and CDR2 SVGEGT. This CDR3 spans 17 amino acids. CDR3 in amino acids: CASSYAIAGDAKYIQYF. The CDR3 DNA is TGTGCCAGCAGTTACGCGATAGCGGGAGATGCCAAATACATTCAGTACTTC.

This chain connects TRBV12-3 or TRBV12-4 to TRBJ1-5, with 9 positions matching TRBD1. The better agreement between TRBJ2-3 and the DNA end casts doubt on the J call. This CDR3 region has 16 residues. This CDR3 reads CASSPLGTGSNRPQYF. CDR3 bases: TGTGCCAGCAGTCCCCTCGGGACAGGGAGCAATCGGCCCCAGTATTTT.

As concerns this clonotype: Its ends do not fully match the called genes, so a read error is possible. The chain couples TRBV6-2 or TRBV6-3 to TRBJ2-3; TRBD2 matches at 10 bases. The CDR3 has 18 amino acids. Germline V gene sequence: CDR1 MNHEY, CDR2 SVGEGT. This chain's CDR3 is CANSDDGLLAGLTYTQYF. Written as DNA, the CDR3 is TGTGCCAACAGTGACGATGGGTTACTAGCGGGGCTCACATATACGCAGTATTTT.

CDR3 DNA: TGTGCCAGTATAGACAAGGTCGGTGGCACAGATACGCAGTATTTT. Amino acids: CASIDKVGGTDTQYF. The rearrangement links TRBV6-5 to TRBJ2-3, with D hard to call. Germline V lookup: CDR1 MNHEY, CDR2 SVGAGI. V was clipped by 9 bases and J by 1 base, with 17 bases between them. This CDR3 has 15 amino acids.

As to this clonotype: This may be a read error, as it is one base from a much larger clone. This chain links TRBV11-2 with TRBJ2-1; no clear D. The CDR3 contains 13 residues. Germline V gene data show CDR1 as SGHAT and CDR2 as FQNNGV. CDR3 sequence: CASSSAFYNEQLF. For the CDR3, the DNA is TGTGCCAGCAGCTCTGCATTTTACAATGAGCAGCTCTTC.

Details on this clonotype: With a much larger clone just one base away, this may be a read error. The CDR3: CASRSKENTEAFF. The CDR3 DNA sequence: TGTGCCAGCAGGTCTAAAGAGAACACTGAAGCTTTCTTT. The chain combines TRBV13 with TRBJ1-1; no firm D call. Per the germline V gene, CDR1 is PRHDT and CDR2 is FYEKMQ (reference sequence). This CDR3 comprises 13 residues. V lost 6 bases and J lost 1, with 9 bases in between.

Details on this clonotype: Germline and junction disagree at one end, which may indicate a read error. The chain carries TRBV12-5 and TRBJ2-7, with a weak D call TRBD2 (5 bases). Germline loops: CDR1 LGHNT, CDR2 FRNRAP. This CDR3 has 15 amino acids. CDR3 amino acids: CTRSLDHTGSYEQYF. In nucleotides, the CDR3 is TGTACTAGAAGTCTGGACCACACGGGGAGCTACGAGCAGTACTTC.

This clonotype was counted a few times. This sequence may be a read error, since a much larger clone differs from it by one base. The V and J genes are TRBV20-1 and TRBJ2-1; maybe TRBD2 (7 bases). The CDR3 covers 14 residues. Germline assignment: CDR1 DFQATT and CDR2 SNEGSKA (reference sequence). CDR3 sequence (DNA): TGCAATGCTAGAGAAGGGGGGGCTATAAATGAGCAGTTCTTC. It codes for CNAREGGAINEQFF.

The J gene is TRBJ1-2, the V gene TRBV5-4; the D gene is possibly TRBD1 (6 bases). This CDR3 has 14 amino acids. Between the trimmed V and J ends, which lost 8 bases and 1 base, there was a span of 15 bases. The germline V gene encodes CDR1 SGHNT and CDR2 YYREEE (reference sequence). The CDR3 here is CASRGGWLNYGYTF. DNA for the CDR3: TGTGCCAGTAGGGGGGGGTGGCTTAACTATGGCTACACCTTC.

About this clonotype itself: Here the CDR3 omits its conserved ending phenylalanine or tryptophan, so a read error is the likely source. The chain uses TRBV11-2 and TRBJ2-5, with TRBD1 as a possible D gene (6 bases). CDR3 size: 13 residues. The germline V gene encodes CDR1 SGHAT and CDR2 FQNNGV. The CDR3 region is CASNSSGEETQYL. DNA of the CDR3: TGTGCCAGCAACTCTTCAGGGGAAGAAACCCAGTACTTA.

Remarks on this clonotype: Because it lacks the conserved phenylalanine or tryptophan at the end, this CDR3 is likely a read error. V and J are TRBV11-1 and TRBJ1-1; 7 bases fit TRBD1. From germline, CDR1 is SGHAT and CDR2 FQDESV (reference sequence). The CDR3 consists of 13 residues. J lost 3 bases, V lost 6 bases, and 4 bases had no gene match. The CDR3 coding sequence is TGTGCCAGCAGGACGCAGGGGGACACTGAAGCTTTCTCT. Protein: CASRTQGDTEAFS.

On this clonotype itself: This may stem from a read error, because a much larger clone lies one nucleotide away. J is TRBJ2-3 and V is TRBV5-8, with 10 bases fitting TRBD2. The length of the CDR3 is 16 residues. The germline gives CDR1 SGHTS, CDR2 YDEGEE. Trimming took 7 bases from V and 0 from J; bases not matched to a gene: 8. CDR3 nucleotide sequence: TGTGCCAGCTCGAAGGGGACTAGCGTGAGCACAGATACGCAGTATTTT. This translates into CASSKGTSVSTDTQYF. The full variable domain, rest sourced from reference TRBV5-8 and TRBJ2-3, is EAGVTQSPTHLIKTRGQQATLRCSPISGHTSVYWYQQALGLGLQFLLWYDEGEERNRGNFPPRFSGRQFPNYSSELNVNALELEDSALYLCASSKGTSVSTDTQYFGPGTRLTVL.

This clonotype appeared many times. One end of the junction is discordant with germline, which a read error may explain. The chain joins TRBV6-6 to TRBJ1-2, with D perhaps TRBD1 (5 bases). The germline V gene encodes CDR1 MNHNY and CDR2 SVGAGI (reference sequence). The CDR3 has 14 residues. In DNA form, the CDR3 reads TGTGCCAGCAGTCAGGACACGACGGGCTATAGCTACACCTTC. It specifies CASSQDTTGYSYTF.

Notes on this clonotype: This is likely a read error, given that the CDR3 carries no conserved phenylalanine or tryptophan at its end. The gene calls are TRBV11-2 and TRBJ2-5, with 7 nucleotides matching TRBD1. Per germline, CDR1 SGHAT and CDR2 FQNNGV. The length of the CDR3 is 13 residues. CDR3 sequence reads: CGRSSTGEETQYS. The CDR3 DNA is TGTGGCAGAAGTTCTACAGGGGAAGAGACCCAGTACTCC.

Points on this clonotype: This may arise from a read error, as a much more abundant clone is one base away. The rearrangement uses TRBV6-1 and TRBJ2-3, with a weak D call TRBD2 (7 bases). CDR1 MNHNS and CDR2 SASEGT come from the germline V gene. The CDR3 extends over 15 amino acids. Trimming cost V 11 bases and J 2 bases, with 20 bases left between them. The CDR3 spells CACTSGGPDTDTQYF. DNA for the CDR3: TGTGCCTGCACATCCGGGGGGCCGGACACAGATACGCAGTATTTT.

The J gene is TRBJ2-3, the V gene TRBV20-1; D is unresolved. The germline V gene encodes CDR1 DFQATT and CDR2 SNEGSKA (reference sequence). This CDR3 has 12 residues. Trimming shortened V by 6 bases and J by 7 bases, and 14 bases separated the two germline ends. This CDR3 is CSAVGRWNTQYF. In nucleotides, the CDR3 is TGCAGTGCAGTGGGTCGGTGGAATACGCAGTATTTT.

A few counts support this clonotype. The J gene is TRBJ2-5, the V gene TRBV29-1, with unresolved D. The CDR3 runs to 11 residues. The germline gives CDR1 SQVTM, CDR2 ANQGSEA. The germline V and J ends were trimmed by 4 bases and 5 bases, with 8 bases remaining between them. CDR3 residues: CSVVVGETQYF. In DNA form, the CDR3 reads TGCAGCGTTGTAGTCGGGGAGACCCAGTACTTC.

Points on this clonotype: One junction end does not reproduce the germline sequence, and a read error may be involved. The chain couples TRBV11-3 to TRBJ2-7, with D perhaps TRBD1 (5 bases). The CDR3 is made up of 15 amino acids. Germline V lookup: CDR1 SGHNT, CDR2 YENEEA. DNA for the CDR3: TGTGCCAGCAGCTTAGATCGTGGCAGGGCCTACGAGCAATACTTC. Amino acids: CASSLDRGRAYEQYF.

The V gene is TRBV6-5, the J gene TRBJ1-1, with D possibly being TRBD1 (6 bases). This CDR3 has 16 amino acids. V lost 2 bases and J lost 3, with 16 bases in between. Germline V lookup: CDR1 MNHEY, CDR2 SVGAGI. This chain's CDR3 is CASSYRGTGRHTEAFF. Here the CDR3 DNA reads TGTGCCAGCAGTTACAGGGGTACAGGGCGGCACACTGAAGCTTTCTTT.

As for this clonotype: At one boundary the junction diverges from the germline segment, which might be a read error. This chain uses TRBV20-1 with TRBJ2-1; 9 bases agree with TRBD2. The CDR3 covers 15 residues. Looked up from germline, CDR1 is DFQATT and CDR2 is SNEGSKA (reference sequence). The CDR3 is CTARRVSGSLNEQFF. CDR3 bases: TGCACTGCTAGGAGGGTTAGCGGGAGTCTAAATGAGCAGTTCTTC.

Regarding this clonotype: At one end the junction does not follow the germline gene, possibly because of a read error. The gene calls are TRBV4-3 and TRBJ2-7, with D maybe TRBD2 (6 bases). The V gene's germline CDR1 is LGHNA and CDR2 YSLEER. The CDR3 is made up of 15 amino acids. The CDR3 DNA follows: TGCGCCAGCAACCAAGAACTAGCACCTTCCTACGAGCAGTATTTC. Translation gives CASNQELAPSYEQYF.

A word on this clonotype: The missing conserved phenylalanine or tryptophan at the end of this CDR3 makes a read error likely. The chain uses TRBV4-3 and TRBJ2-6; D is undetermined. Germline V gene sequence: CDR1 LGHNA, CDR2 YSLEER. CDR3 size: 16 residues. Trimming pared 10 bases from V and 1 base from J, leaving 17 bases between. The CDR3 DNA reads TGCGCCAATAGCCAAGAGGCGGTGTCTGGGGCCAACGTCCTGACTCTC. This translates into CANSQEAVSGANVLTL.

At least ten counts were recorded for this clonotype. The chain employs TRBV6-6 and TRBJ1-2, with D tentatively TRBD1 (5 bases). Germline V lookup: CDR1 MNHNY, CDR2 SVGAGI (reference sequence). This CDR3 region has 12 residues. V lost 6 bases and J 5 bases, leaving 10 bases between the germline ends. CDR3 DNA sequence: TGTGCCAGCAGCCAGGGCCGATATGGCTACACCTTC. This encodes CASSQGRYGYTF.

In this sample, this clonotype turned up many times. The rearrangement uses TRBV6-1 and TRBJ1-2; TRBD1 matches at 9 bases. CDR3 size: 14 residues. The germline CDR1 and CDR2 sequences are MNHNS and SASEGT. With 2 bases clipped from V and 6 bases from J, the junction kept 4 bases outside the gene matches. Here the CDR3 DNA reads TGTGCCAGCAGTGAACTGGGGACAGGGAATGGCTACACCTTC. It specifies CASSELGTGNGYTF.